Below, 27 T cell receptor delta chains from the same sample are listed, as sequenced in a study of gamma-delta chains in newborns, infants, children. TCRdb made new clone calls on the reads using CATT. The table records fewer than 7,000 delta-chain clones, roughly 15% of them present only once. The sequenced sample was blood, obtained at baseline. Receptors were obtained from a child who was a newborn, infant or young child, either healthy, febrile or measles-vaccinated (not recorded which).

DNA of the CDR3: TGTGCTCTTGGACTACTGTTTGGAACTGGGGGATACGCGTCGTACACCGATAAACTCATCTTT. It yields the protein CALGLLFGTGGYASYTDKLIF. The gene calls are TRDV1 and TRDJ1, with 13 bases lining up with TRDD3. The V gene end was trimmed by 6 bases and the J gene end by 0 bases; junction bases not matched to a gene: 19. CDR1 is TSWWSYY, CDR2 QGS, per germline. The CDR3 is 21 residues long.

A word on this clone: A much larger clone differs by one base, so this may be a read error. The gene calls are TRDV2 and TRDJ3; no clear D. Germline assignment: CDR1 GEAIGNYY and CDR2 EKD. This CDR3 has 13 residues. The germline V and J ends were trimmed by 3 bases and 4 bases, with 3 bases remaining between them. This CDR3 is CACDPWDTRQMFF. The CDR3 nucleotides are TGTGCCTGTGACCCATGGGACACCCGACAGATGTTTTTC.

This clone is medium-sized in the sample. The chain links TRDV1 to TRDJ1, with TRDD3 matching over 11 bases. CDR3 length: 22 amino acids. The germline V gene has CDR1 TSWWSYY and CDR2 QGS. V was pared by 0 bases and J by 6 bases, with 24 bases of the junction left unmatched. CDR3 sequence reads: CALGELGILVPSVLGDSHKLIF. For the CDR3, the DNA is TGTGCTCTTGGGGAACTAGGGATCCTAGTCCCTTCCGTACTGGGGGATAGCCATAAACTCATCTTT.

Notes on this clone: A read error is possible here, since a much larger clone lies one base away. The V call is TRDV3, the J call TRDJ1, with 11 bases fitting TRDD3. V trimming: 1 base; J trimming: 4 bases; junction bases outside the gene matches: 35. Germline CDR1 and CDR2: TVYSNPD and GDNSRS (reference sequence). This CDR3 has 24 residues. The CDR3 DNA follows: TGTGCCTTTACTAGGGCAATCATCCTACCCTTGGCTGGGGGATACCGGGCTGGGATCGATAAACTCATCTTT. This codes for CAFTRAIILPLAGGYRAGIDKLIF.

A word on this clone: A far larger clone is a single base away, which makes a read error likely. Other DNA sequences from this sample encode an identical CDR3 as well. The J gene is TRDJ2, the V gene TRDV1, with D perhaps being TRDD2 or TRDD3 (7 bases each). The CDR3 has 26 amino acids. Trimming removed 0 bases from V and 0 bases from J, with 38 bases in between. The germline V gene encodes CDR1 TSWWSYY and CDR2 QGS. CDR3: CALGELSPSFLRGVGDRYALTAQLFF. The CDR3 DNA is TGTGCTCTTGGGGAACTTTCCCCGTCCTTCCTGCGTGGTGTGGGGGACCGATACGCTTTGACAGCACAACTCTTCTTT.

There are a few counts of this clone. This DNA's translation and the protein TCRdb lists, from a much larger clone, do not match at residue 10, likely due to a read error; the protein shown is translated from the DNA. The J gene is TRDJ2, the V gene TRDV1; 7 positions match TRDD2. The germline gives CDR1 TSWWSYY, CDR2 QGS. The length of the CDR3 is 26 residues. V shed 0 bases, J shed 1 base, and the junction held 32 bases outside the gene matches. CDR3 bases: TGTGCTCTTGGGGAACTTCGAACTTTAAAACTGGCCTTCCTTACGTACCTATACTTTTTGACAGCACAACTCTTCTTT. Translating it yields CALGELRTLKLAFLTYLYFLTAQLFF.

This clone has more than one count but fewer than ten. The J gene is TRDJ1, the V gene TRDV1; 8 bases map to TRDD3. Per the germline V gene, CDR1 is TSWWSYY and CDR2 is QGS. The CDR3 has 21 amino acids. V shed 1 base and J 2 bases; nucleotides not matched to a gene: 21. This CDR3 reads CALGEPTAPDWGARGTDKLIF. The CDR3 coding sequence is TGTGCTCTTGGGGAACCTACGGCGCCCGACTGGGGGGCAAGGGGGACCGATAAACTCATCTTT.

The chain uses TRDV1 and TRDJ2, with TRDD3 matching 11 bases. J gave up 1 base and V 5 bases, and 33 bases lay outside the gene matches. Germline V lookup: CDR1 TSWWSYY, CDR2 QGS. This CDR3 region has 26 residues. The CDR3 region has the DNA TGTGCTCTTGGGAAAAAGGGGGGGGCCTTCCTTTTTTTACTGGGGGATAAATCCCATTTGACAGCACAACTCTTCTTT. Amino acids: CALGKKGGAFLFLLGDKSHLTAQLFF.

In its sample, this clone is medium-sized (0.01 to 0.1%). The rearrangement uses TRDV2 and TRDJ1, with D possibly TRDD3 on 6 matching bases. This CDR3 is 15 amino acids long. Germline CDR1 GEAIGNYY, CDR2 EKD. Trimming took 1 base from V and 0 from J, leaving 11 bases between them. CDR3 residues: CACDTLGSYTDKLIF. The CDR3 region has the DNA TGTGCCTGTGACACGCTGGGGAGTTACACCGATAAACTCATCTTT.

Regarding this clone: A far larger clone lies a single base away; this is likely a read error. The V gene is TRDV1, the J gene TRDJ1; TRDD3 aligns across 10 bases. Germline-derived CDR1 and CDR2 are TSWWSYY and QGS. This CDR3 is 23 amino acids long. The junction had 25 bases not matched to a gene; V was cut back by 2 bases and J by 1 base. CDR3 loop: CALGEYNTYPWYWGISSTDKLIF. CDR3 DNA sequence: TGTGCTCTTGGGGAATATAATACCTACCCATGGTACTGGGGGATCTCGAGCACCGATAAACTCATCTTT.

In this sample, this clone turned up a few times. At the DNA level, this CDR3 is encoded by other sequences in the same sample as well. This rearrangement joins TRDV2 to TRDJ1, with TRDD3 matching over 7 bases. V was clipped by 1 base and J by 10 bases; unmatched bases: 11. The CDR3 is made up of 14 amino acids. CDR1 and CDR2 (germline): GEAIGNYY, EKD. The CDR3 is CACDTVGDSGGLIF. The CDR3 region has the DNA TGTGCCTGTGACACAGTTGGGGACTCTGGGGGACTCATCTTT.

This sequence joins TRDV2 and TRDJ1, with TRDD3 matching over 11 bases. Germline CDR1 GEAIGNYY, CDR2 EKD. The trim removed 2 bases at V and 1 base at J, leaving 11 bases unmatched. This CDR3 has 18 amino acids. CDR3 in amino acids: CACDKLGDTPKITDKLIF. Written as DNA, the CDR3 is TGTGCCTGTGACAAGCTGGGGGATACCCCGAAAATCACCGATAAACTCATCTTT.

Worth noting for this clone: This sequence is one base from a far larger clone and is likely a read error. Other DNA sequences of this sample code for an identical CDR3. The genes are TRDV3 and TRDJ1; 13 nucleotides match TRDD3. V trimming: 3 bases; J trimming: 4 bases; junction bases outside the gene matches: 11. The CDR3 runs to 16 residues. CDR1 is TVYSNPD and CDR2 is GDNSRS in the germline V gene (reference sequence). As DNA, the CDR3 is TGTGCCTTCCGCCCTCAGTACTGGGGGATACGCGATAAACTCATCTTT. Its protein product is CAFRPQYWGIRDKLIF.

This clone was found once. This sequence joins TRDV2 and TRDJ2; 7 nucleotides align to TRDD3. The trim removed 0 bases at V and 13 bases at J, leaving 7 bases unmatched. The CDR3 totals 13 residues. CDR1 GEAIGNYY and CDR2 EKD come from the germline V gene. The chain's CDR3 is CACDTWGTTRLFF. CDR3 bases: TGTGCCTGTGACACCTGGGGGACAACACGACTCTTCTTT.

This clone appeared a few times. The chain has TRDV2 and TRDJ1, with 8 bases aligning to TRDD3. CDR3 length: 15 amino acids. CDR1 and CDR2 from the germline V gene are GEAIGNYY and EKD. J was trimmed by 0 bases and V by 3 bases; bases with no gene match: 5. The CDR3 sequence: CACDPLLGDTDKLIF. CDR3 nucleotide sequence: TGTGCCTGTGACCCCTTACTGGGGGACACCGATAAACTCATCTTT.

By frequency in the sample, this clone is medium-sized. The rearrangement joins TRDV3 to TRDJ2; TRDD3 agrees at 8 bases. This CDR3 is built from 19 residues. Germline V gene sequence: CDR1 TVYSNPD, CDR2 GDNSRS (reference sequence). V was pared by 4 bases and J by 0 bases, with 19 bases of the junction left unmatched. CDR3 sequence: CASPSRWDTREALTAQLFF. Written as DNA, the CDR3 is TGTGCCTCTCCCTCGCGGTGGGATACGCGGGAGGCTTTGACAGCACAACTCTTCTTT. The full variable domain, rest sourced from reference TRDV3 and TRDJ2, is CDKVTQSSPDQTVASGSEVVLLCTYDTVYSNPDLFWYRIRPDYSFQFVFYGDNSRSEGADFTQGRFSVKHILTQKAFHLVISPVRTEDSATYYCASPSRWDTREALTAQLFFGKGTQLIVEP.

The genes are TRDV1 and TRDJ1, with TRDD3 matching 11 bases. Trimming took 2 bases from V and 1 from J; bases not matched to a gene: 21. The V gene's germline CDR1 is TSWWSYY and CDR2 QGS. This CDR3 is built from 22 residues. The CDR3 protein is CALGEDPRRYWGISLRTDKLIF. For the CDR3, the DNA is TGTGCTCTTGGGGAAGATCCTAGGCGCTACTGGGGGATAAGTCTTCGCACCGATAAACTCATCTTT.

In this sample, this clone turned up a few times. A far larger clone is a single base away, which makes a read error likely. Within the sample, other DNA sequences also encode this same CDR3. This CDR3 is CALGELSPSFLRGVGDRYALTAQLFF. The DNA of the CDR3 is TGTGCTCTTGGGGAACTTTCCCCGTCCTTCCTACGTGGTGTGGGGGACCGATACGCTTTAACAGCACAACTCTTCTTT. The chain employs TRDV1 and TRDJ2; 9 bases agree with TRDD2. The CDR3 covers 26 residues. Germline CDR1 is TSWWSYY and CDR2 is QGS.

Relative to its sample, this clone is medium-sized. The V gene is TRDV2, the J gene TRDJ1, with D possibly TRDD3 on 5 matching bases. The CDR3 runs 18 residues. CDR1 is GEAIGNYY and CDR2 is EKD in the germline V gene. V was cut by 0 bases and J by 0 bases, with 19 bases left in between. The CDR3, as DNA: TGTGCCTGTGACACCGTGGGGAAAACCGATAAGTACACCGATAAACTCATCTTT. Its translation: CACDTVGKTDKYTDKLIF.

This clone was seen only a few times. CDR3 protein: CALGSRVLHSFLWGILGTADTDKLIF. The CDR3 DNA reads TGTGCTCTTGGGTCTCGGGTCCTACACTCTTTTCTCTGGGGGATACTAGGTACGGCTGACACCGATAAACTCATCTTT. This rearrangement joins TRDV1 to TRDJ1; 11 bases agree with TRDD3. V shed 5 bases, J shed 0 bases, and the junction held 35 bases outside the gene matches. This CDR3 has 26 amino acids. Germline lookup yields CDR1 TSWWSYY and CDR2 QGS.

This clone was counted ten times or more. This CDR3 reads CACDESYWGSSWDTRQMFF. Here the CDR3 DNA reads TGTGCCTGTGACGAATCGTACTGGGGTTCCTCCTGGGACACCCGACAGATGTTTTTC. The V gene is TRDV2, the J gene TRDJ3, with 7 bases identical to TRDD3. V lost 3 bases to trimming and J lost 0 bases; unmatched junction nucleotides: 10. This CDR3 region has 19 residues. The germline V gene has CDR1 GEAIGNYY and CDR2 EKD.

By frequency in the sample, this clone is medium-sized. This rearrangement joins TRDV2 to TRDJ1; 10 bases are a match to TRDD3. The germline CDR1 and CDR2 sequences are GEAIGNYY and EKD. With V trimmed by 6 bases and J by 2 bases, 5 bases remained unmatched. The CDR3 sequence is 14 residues long. CDR3 coding DNA: TGTGCCTGTTTCATACTGGGGGATACCGATAAACTCATCTTT. It yields the protein CACFILGDTDKLIF.

This clone was recorded a few times. For this DNA, TCRdb reports the protein of a much larger clone, which diverges at residue 7, most likely from a read error; the protein presented here is translated directly from the DNA. The rearrangement links TRDV3 to TRDJ1, with D tentatively TRDD3 (6 bases). This CDR3 has 15 residues. V lost 2 bases and J 0 bases, leaving 16 bases between the germline ends. Germline V gene sequence: CDR1 TVYSNPD, CDR2 GDNSRS (reference sequence). CDR3 coding DNA: TGTGCCTTTGAAGGGGGGACTCCTCACACCGATAAACTCATCTTT. Translated: CAFEGGTPHTDKLIF.

This clone was detected only a few times. This sequence is one base from a far larger clone and is likely a read error. The sample holds other DNA sequences that translate to the same CDR3. This chain connects TRDV3 to TRDJ1; 7 nucleotides align to TRDD3. Germline V CDR1 and CDR2: TVYSNPD, GDNSRS (reference sequence). After removal of 4 bases from V and 3 bases from J, the junction contained 20 bases not matched to a gene. This CDR3 has 17 amino acids. This CDR3 is CASHNAYWGIRADKLIF. The CDR3 bases are TGTGCCTCTCATAATGCCTACTGGGGAATACGGGCCGATAAACTCATCTTT.

Only a few counts were recorded for this clone. The V gene is TRDV2, the J gene TRDJ1; D might be TRDD3 (6 bases). This CDR3 spans 18 amino acids. V lost 0 bases and J lost 0, with 19 bases in between. Germline CDR1 GEAIGNYY, CDR2 EKD. The DNA of the CDR3 is TGTGCCTGTGACACCCTCCGTGGGGGGGGACAAGACACCGATAAACTCATCTTT. Its translation: CACDTLRGGGQDTDKLIF.

Note on this clone: It is likely a read error: a sequence one base away is far more abundant. The identical CDR3 is also encoded by other nucleotide sequences in the sample. This chain links TRDV3 with TRDJ1, with 12 bases matching TRDD3. Germline loops: CDR1 TVYSNPD, CDR2 GDNSRS (reference sequence). This CDR3 contains 17 residues. CDR3 nucleotides: TGTGCCCTCCACGCCGGGTACTGGGGGATACAGACCGATAAGCTCATCTTT. Its protein product is CALHAGYWGIQTDKLIF.

This rearrangement joins TRDV1 to TRDJ1; 9 bases map to TRDD3. Germline trimming cut 3 bases from V and 1 base from J; bases unmatched to any gene: 15. The CDR3 has 19 amino acids. The V gene's germline CDR1 is TSWWSYY and CDR2 QGS. For the CDR3, the DNA is TGTGCTCTTGGGGAGATGATATGGGGGGATACTCAGGTCACCGATAAACTCATCTTT. This translates into CALGEMIWGDTQVTDKLIF.